These 23 T cell receptor beta chains share one sample of origin, sequenced in a study of cytomegalovirus exposure and HLA in healthy donors. PCR primers comprised 60 Vbeta and 13 Jbeta primers. Assay: immunoSEQ multiplex PCR; the TCRdb copy retains only in-frame clones and omits some. The table has under 200,000 clones, around 85% seen once. Source material: PBMCs. These TCRs come from a man between 18 and 29 years old in good health and CMV-seropositive.

Notes on this clone: One junction end disagrees with the germline gene, perhaps due to a read error. Other DNA sequences from this sample encode an identical CDR3 as well. The genes are TRBV18 and TRBJ1-6, with D possibly TRBD1 on 6 matching bases. CDR1 KGHSH and CDR2 LQKENI come from the germline V gene. This CDR3 has 15 residues. The CDR3 protein is CASSLQGPQNSPLHF. In DNA, the CDR3 is TGTGCCAGCTCACTACAGGGACCTCAAAATTCCCCCCTCCACTTT.

The V call is TRBV4-3, the J call TRBJ2-1, with 11 bases lining up with TRBD1. Germline assignment: CDR1 LGHNA and CDR2 YSLEER. With 1 base clipped from V and 9 bases from J, the junction kept 5 bases outside the gene matches. CDR3 length: 15 residues. The CDR3 nucleotides are TGCGCCAGCAGCCAAGGCGGGACAGGGGGGCTTGAGCAGTTCTTC. Translated: CASSQGGTGGLEQFF.

This chain uses TRBV15 with TRBJ2-6, with D perhaps TRBD1 (7 bases). There are 17 residues in the CDR3. Looked up from germline, CDR1 is LNHNV and CDR2 is YYDKDF (reference sequence). V lost 2 bases and J 3 bases, leaving 14 bases between the germline ends. Here the CDR3 reads CATSRQGGRYGANVLTF. CDR3 DNA: TGTGCCACCAGCAGACAGGGGGGCAGATATGGGGCCAACGTCCTGACTTTC.

The chain combines TRBV7-9 with TRBJ2-7, with a tentative D call TRBD1 (6 bases). Germline V gene data show CDR1 as SEHNR and CDR2 as FQNEAQ (reference sequence). The CDR3 contains 19 residues. The V end lost 5 bases, the J end lost 4 bases, and 30 bases lay between the germline ends. The chain's CDR3 is CASSPWLTGRGSPSYEQYF. The CDR3 nucleotides are TGTGCCAGCAGCCCATGGCTCACAGGCAGGGGTTCCCCTTCTTACGAGCAGTACTTC.

The V call is TRBV29-1, the J call TRBJ1-1, with D maybe TRBD1 (6 bases). The CDR3 contains 14 residues. V lost 6 bases to trimming and J lost 3 bases, with 17 bases between them. Germline V gives CDR1 SQVTM, CDR2 ANQGSEA. The CDR3, as DNA: TGCAGCGTCTGGGGGGGGGCGCCGGACACTGAAGCTTTCTTT. It translates to CSVWGGAPDTEAFF.

The chain carries TRBV7-2 and TRBJ2-7; the D gene is possibly TRBD2 (7 bases). CDR1 and CDR2 from the germline V gene are SGHTA and FQGNSA. Trimming stripped 2 bases from V and 3 bases from J, with 14 bases between. The CDR3 totals 15 residues. The CDR3 DNA reads TGTGCCAGCAGCTTATATGGGGGCGGGAGCTACGAGCAGTACTTC. As protein: CASSLYGGGSYEQYF.

The chain combines TRBV7-8 with TRBJ1-2; TRBD1 might be the D (6 bases). Trimming took 5 bases from V and 1 from J, leaving 17 bases between them. This CDR3 is built from 16 residues. CDR1 is SGHVS, CDR2 FQNEAQ, per germline. CDR3 sequence (DNA): TGTGCCAGCAGCCGACAGGACTTGACCCTTAACTATGGCTACACCTTC. Residues: CASSRQDLTLNYGYTF.

The chain couples TRBV7-2 to TRBJ1-1, with D perhaps matching TRBD1 (5 bases). CDR3 size: 14 residues. Per germline, CDR1 SGHTA and CDR2 FQGNSA. V was trimmed by 1 base and J by 5 bases, leaving 11 bases between them. CDR3 protein: CASSLDSGRTEAFF. CDR3 nucleotides: TGTGCCAGCAGCTTAGACTCAGGGCGGACTGAAGCTTTCTTT.

The V and J genes are TRBV6-4 and TRBJ2-2; D ambiguous. V was shortened by 6 bases and J by 1 base, with 12 bases between the two germline ends. CDR1 is MRHNA and CDR2 is SNTAGT in the germline V gene. This CDR3 is built from 15 residues. The CDR3 reads CASSERPLNTGELFF. In DNA, the CDR3 is TGTGCCAGCAGCGAGCGACCTTTGAACACCGGGGAGCTGTTTTTT.

The rearrangement links TRBV7-2 to TRBJ2-3; D is unclear. The CDR3 has 15 amino acids. With 5 bases removed from V and 0 bases from J, the gap between germline ends came to 12 bases. The germline CDR1 and CDR2 sequences are SGHTA and FQGNSA. The CDR3 DNA sequence: TGTGCCAGCAGCGCCCCAGTGTCTAGCACAGATACGCAGTATTTT. Protein sequence: CASSAPVSSTDTQYF. Drawing the rest from reference TRBV7-2 and TRBJ2-3, the complete variable domain is GAGVSQSPSNKVTEKGKDVELRCDPISGHTALYWYRQSLGQGLEFLIYFQGNSAPDKSGLPSDRFSAERTGGSVSTLTIQRTQQEDSAVYLCASSAPVSSTDTQYFGPGTRLTVL.

This clone has only a few counts. J is TRBJ2-1 and V is TRBV25-1, with 10 positions matching TRBD1. Per germline, CDR1 MGHDK and CDR2 SYGVNS. The CDR3 runs to 15 residues. V dropped 4 bases and J dropped 7; count of bases not matched to a gene: 7. CDR3 amino acids: CASSALGTGENEQFF. The CDR3 region has the DNA TGTGCCAGCAGTGCCCTTGGGACAGGGGAGAATGAGCAGTTCTTC.

J is TRBJ2-5 and V is TRBV6-5; D might be TRBD2 (7 bases). The DNA end favors TRBJ2-7, so the J call may be wrong. CDR3 length: 15 residues. Germline values: CDR1 MNHEY, CDR2 SVGAGI. In DNA form, the CDR3 reads TGTGCCAGCAGCGAGGGAGGGACAATTTCCTACGAGCAGTACTTC. Encoded protein: CASSEGGTISYEQYF.

The chain uses TRBV7-2 and TRBJ1-6, with TRBD1 identical over 8 bases. Germline loops: CDR1 SGHTA, CDR2 FQGNSA. CDR3 size: 15 residues. V lost 2 bases, J lost 9 bases, and 6 bases stayed unmatched. CDR3 amino acids: CASSLPRGLFSPLHF. As DNA, the CDR3 is TGTGCCAGCAGCTTACCCAGGGGGCTTTTTTCACCCCTCCACTTT. Using reference TRBV7-2 and TRBJ1-6 for the parts outside the CDR3, the full variable domain is GAGVSQSPSNKVTEKGKDVELRCDPISGHTALYWYRQSLGQGLEFLIYFQGNSAPDKSGLPSDRFSAERTGGSVSTLTIQRTQQEDSAVYLCASSLPRGLFSPLHFGNGTRLTVT.

This chain links TRBV7-4 with TRBJ2-1, with 10 bases identical to TRBD1. The CDR3 runs to 19 residues. Unmatched junction bases numbered 17, after V lost 3 bases and J lost 6 bases. Germline V gives CDR1 SGHVT, CDR2 SQSDAQ. In DNA form, the CDR3 reads TGTGCCAGCAGCTTCCTCCCGCCGGGGTTAGGACAGGGGGGCAATGAGCAGTTCTTC. It specifies CASSFLPPGLGQGGNEQFF.

This chain uses TRBV9 with TRBJ2-5, with D perhaps TRBD2 (6 bases). From germline, CDR1 is SGDLS and CDR2 YYNGEE. This CDR3 has 17 amino acids. Trimming cost V 0 bases and J 4 bases, with 19 bases left between them. This chain's CDR3 is CASSVAGTGGAVETQYF. The CDR3 DNA reads TGTGCCAGCAGCGTAGCCGGGACTGGAGGTGCAGTAGAGACCCAGTACTTC.

The rearrangement uses TRBV27 and TRBJ2-2, with a weak D call TRBD1 (5 bases). This CDR3 has 17 amino acids. The V gene lost 1 base and the J gene lost 6 bases, with 18 bases spanning the gap. CDR1 MNHEY and CDR2 SMNVEV come from the germline V gene (reference sequence). CDR3: CASSLYWGPKVSGELFF. The CDR3 nucleotides read TGTGCCAGCAGTTTATACTGGGGCCCCAAAGTATCCGGGGAGCTGTTTTTT.

This chain connects TRBV5-6 to TRBJ2-5; a weak D match, TRBD1 (6 bases). The J call may be in error: the DNA end matches TRBJ2-7 better. The V gene's germline CDR1 is SGHDT and CDR2 YYEEEE. There are 15 residues in the CDR3. As DNA, the CDR3 is TGTGCCAGCAGCTTGGCCGGGGCAGGGGTCTACGAGCAGTACTTC. This codes for CASSLAGAGVYEQYF.

The chain has TRBV6-5 and TRBJ1-2, with TRBD1 matching over 7 bases. Germline lookup yields CDR1 MNHEY and CDR2 SVGAGI. This CDR3 contains 13 residues. J lost 4 bases, V lost 4 bases, and 3 bases had no gene match. The DNA for the CDR3 is TGTGCCAGCAGTTTGACAGGGACCTATGGCTACACCTTC. This sequence encodes CASSLTGTYGYTF.

V usage is TRBV21-1 and J usage is TRBJ2-5; TRBD2 reflects the table's D call only, with no check against the DNA. The J call may not be correct, given that the DNA end is closer to TRBJ2-7. TRBV21-1 has pseudogene status. The CDR3 is 15 amino acids. The CDR3 nucleotides read TGTGCCAGCAGCATGCGGGACGGACTAGGCTACGAGCAGTACTTC. Translation: CASSMRDGLGYEQYF.

V usage is TRBV28 and J usage is TRBJ1-5, with TRBD1 matching over 7 bases. The CDR3 totals 14 residues. With 3 bases clipped from V and 12 bases from J, the junction kept 11 bases outside the gene matches. Germline values: CDR1 MDHEN, CDR2 SYDVKM. CDR3 nucleotide sequence: TGTGCCAGCAGTTTGTCTACAGGGGACTCCCGCCAGCATTTT. Translation gives CASSLSTGDSRQHF.

The gene calls are TRBV12-5 and TRBJ2-3; maybe TRBD2 (5 bases). Looked up from germline, CDR1 is LGHNT and CDR2 is FRNRAP. The ends were cut back, 3 bases at V and 3 bases at J, with 10 bases in the middle. The CDR3 covers 14 residues. The CDR3 is CASGFSTGTDTQYF. CDR3 nucleotides: TGTGCTAGTGGTTTCAGTACGGGGACAGATACGCAGTATTTT.

V gene TRBV19 combines with J gene TRBJ1-3; a weak D match, TRBD1 (6 bases). CDR3 length: 14 amino acids. The V end was cut by 3 bases, the J end by 4 bases, with 10 bases between. The germline V gene encodes CDR1 LNHDA and CDR2 SQIVND (reference sequence). CDR3 sequence reads: CASSIQGYGNTIYF. In nucleotides, the CDR3 is TGTGCCAGTAGTATCCAGGGGTACGGAAACACCATATATTTT.

The chain couples TRBV7-2 to TRBJ2-2; 7 bases align to TRBD2. The CDR3 has 15 residues. J lost 5 bases, V lost 2 bases, and 5 bases had no gene match. CDR1 and CDR2 from the germline V gene are SGHTA and FQGNSA. The CDR3 reads CASSLSGGETGELFF. DNA for the CDR3: TGTGCCAGCAGCTTATCTGGGGGGGAAACCGGGGAGCTGTTTTTT.